Sequencing of this T cell receptor (beta chain) was carried out in a study of T cell repertoires in cytomegalovirus infection. About the research overall: Both CMV infection and a matching HLA type were indicated by public TCR beta signatures. Findings of the study overall: The ex vivo response showed dominance by HLA-C-restricted CMV-specific TCR beta clonotypes.

TCRdb called the reads again in MiXCR, with one record for every CDR3 protein. The data contain hundreds of thousands of distinct CDR3 sequences, 35% of them singletons. With respect to this clonotype: Its antigen is not identified.

CDR1 is MGHDK and CDR2 is SYGVNS in the germline V gene. This CDR3 is 16 amino acids long. J lost 0 bases, V lost 6 bases, and 9 bases had no gene match. V usage is TRBV25-1 and J usage is TRBJ1-1, with TRBD1 matching over 8 bases. The sample was PBMCs. This clonotype was obtained from a human donor in good health (CMV status not recorded). Some clones in this sample may be carry-over from other donors' samples. The CDR3 region has the DNA TGTGCCAGCAGGACAGGGGAGCTTGAGGTGAACACTGAAGCTTTCTTT. It codes for CASRTGELEVNTEAFF.